This T cell receptor (beta chain) was sequenced for a study of spatial heterogeneity in lung cancer. As for the study in general: Sequencing consistently turned up more beta-chain sequences than alpha-chain sequences.

Study-level findings and limits: At resection, ubiquitous expanded tumor TCRs appeared in blood more than at follow-up.

Time point here: sample taken at primary tumor resection. Whole RNA, isolated from tumor, nontumor lung or frozen PBMC, was sequenced without prior sorting. TCRdb fed the 5' RACE reads into MiXCR, producing one record per CDR3 protein. The profile shows over 90,000 distinct CDR3 sequences, under 9% of them singletons. This clonotype was picked up a small number of times. Its specificity is unknown. Trimming cost V 4 bases and J 4 bases, with 8 bases left between them. The CDR3 runs to 12 residues. Per the germline V gene, CDR1 is SQVTM and CDR2 is ANQGSEA. Sequences were derived from PBMCs, sampled at surgery. The clonotype comes from a male donor with early-stage non-small cell lung cancer. V usage is TRBV29-1 and J usage is TRBJ1-3; D unclear. In DNA form, the CDR3 reads TGCAGCGTTGGGCCGCTCGGAAACACCATATATTTT. Translating it yields CSVGPLGNTIYF.